What follows is one T cell receptor beta chain and its context. The entry originates in a study of shared clonotypes between healthy human individuals. Study summary: Three plates each covered CD4 naive and memory; CD8 naive two, CD8 memory one.

Method: immunoSEQ multiplex PCR; TCRdb's copy keeps in-frame clones and lacks some. The sample has approximately 620,000 clones; 95% to 98% are singletons. CDR1 is ENHRY and CDR2 is SYGVKD in the germline V gene. The CDR3 runs 14 residues. V dropped 9 bases and J dropped 4; count of bases not matched to a gene: 7. The chain uses TRBV10-3 and TRBJ2-3, with 10 nucleotides matching TRBD2. The TCR comes from a woman in her 30s in good health. Material for sequencing was naive CD4+ T cells sorted from blood. This sample's subset: CD45RA+ positively selected. The CDR3, as DNA: TGTGCCATAAAAGCGGGAGGGCCGTCAGATACGCAGTATTTT. Its translation: CAIKAGGPSDTQYF.